This passage covers 29 T cell receptor beta chains from one sample sequenced in a study of CD8 T cells in ankylosing spondylitis. MiXCR, applied by TCRdb to the 5' RACE reads, yields one record per CDR3 protein. This table holds around 250,000 distinct CDR3 sequences, 18% found once. Input material: blood, either unsorted or a sorted T cell fraction (not recorded which). The receptors here all came from a male donor with ankylosing spondylitis or in good health (not recorded which).

This clonotype was detected only a few times. V gene TRBV4-1 combines with J gene TRBJ2-3; D is uncertain. This CDR3 is 14 amino acids long. V lost 5 bases and J 3 bases, leaving 12 bases between the germline ends. Germline CDR1 MGHRA, CDR2 YSYEKL. The CDR3 nucleotides are TGCGCCAGCAGCGAGTTGTCTGGTACAGATACGCAGTATTTT. Protein: CASSELSGTDTQYF.

This clonotype was counted a few times. The chain links TRBV6-5 to TRBJ1-5; D perhaps matches TRBD1 (5 bases). The V end was cut by 3 bases, the J end by 6 bases, with 15 bases between. This CDR3 spans 15 amino acids. Germline CDR1 is MNHEY and CDR2 is SVGAGI. The CDR3 loop is CASSYSFTGTQPQHF. The CDR3 DNA sequence: TGTGCCAGCAGTTATAGTTTCACAGGAACTCAGCCCCAGCATTTT.

In its sample, this clonotype was seen a few times. The rearrangement links TRBV29-1 to TRBJ2-2; no definite D call. The CDR3 runs 13 residues. V was trimmed by 6 bases and J by 2 bases, leaving 10 bases between them. The germline V gene encodes CDR1 SQVTM and CDR2 ANQGSEA. The CDR3 nucleotides read TGCAGCGTAATCCGTGACAACACCGGGGAGCTGTTTTTT. It yields the protein CSVIRDNTGELFF.

This rearrangement joins TRBV6-1 to TRBJ2-1; possible D gene TRBD2, 6 bases. Looked up from germline, CDR1 is MNHNS and CDR2 is SASEGT. Trimming pared 6 bases from V and 7 bases from J, leaving 19 bases between. The CDR3 consists of 15 residues. The CDR3 spells CASSVGTPQRNEQFF. Written as DNA, the CDR3 is TGTGCCAGCAGCGTCGGGACTCCACAGAGGAATGAGCAGTTCTTC.

This chain links TRBV5-1 with TRBJ2-7; 7 bases agree with TRBD2. CDR1 SGHRS and CDR2 YFSETQ come from the germline V gene. The CDR3 covers 16 residues. V gave up 0 bases and J gave up 2 bases; unmatched junction bases: 8. The CDR3 sequence: CASSLAFPGTTYEQYF. The CDR3 nucleotides read TGCGCCAGCAGCTTGGCGTTCCCAGGGACTACCTACGAGCAGTACTTC.

This clonotype was observed a handful of times. The chain couples TRBV3-1 to TRBJ1-5, with D unclear. With 3 bases removed from V and 3 bases from J, the gap between germline ends came to 9 bases. Germline values: CDR1 LGHDT, CDR2 YNNKEL (reference sequence). The CDR3 covers 14 residues. This CDR3 is CASSQVGVNQPQHF. The CDR3 nucleotides read TGTGCCAGCAGCCAGGTGGGTGTCAATCAGCCCCAGCATTTT.

This clonotype was observed at least ten times. The genes are TRBV29-1 and TRBJ2-7, with D possibly being TRBD1 or TRBD2 (5 bases each). The germline V gene encodes CDR1 SQVTM and CDR2 ANQGSEA. This CDR3 is built from 13 residues. The ends were cut back, 6 bases at V and 5 bases at J, with 17 bases in the middle. The chain's CDR3 is CSVTGDQYNEQYF. The CDR3 coding sequence is TGCAGCGTCACCGGGGACCAGTATAACGAGCAGTACTTC.

The chain uses TRBV27 and TRBJ2-7; D might be TRBD1 (5 bases). The CDR3 has 15 amino acids. Per germline, CDR1 MNHEY and CDR2 SMNVEV (reference sequence). V lost 5 bases to trimming and J lost 2 bases, with 16 bases between them. The CDR3, as DNA: TGTGCCAGCAGTCCGACCCCGACAGCCGCCTACGAGCAGTACTTC. Translating it yields CASSPTPTAAYEQYF.

This clonotype has just a few counts. V is TRBV27 and J is TRBJ2-7; no reliable D call. V was trimmed by 3 bases and J by 1 base, leaving 4 bases between them. CDR1 and CDR2 from the germline V gene are MNHEY and SMNVEV (reference sequence). The CDR3 is 12 amino acids. This CDR3 reads CASSFHSYEQYF. The CDR3 DNA is TGTGCCAGCAGTTTCCATTCCTACGAGCAGTACTTC.

The chain's CDR3 is CASTAYGLGAGSKETQYF. The DNA for the CDR3 is TGTGCCAGCACCGCTTATGGTCTAGGGGCAGGTTCCAAAGAGACCCAGTACTTC. The chain employs TRBV11-2 and TRBJ2-5; perhaps TRBD1 as D (5 bases). This CDR3 region has 18 residues. CDR1 is SGHAT and CDR2 is FQNNGV in the germline V gene. Between the trimmed V and J ends, which lost 7 bases and 3 bases, there was a span of 27 bases.

This clonotype was found many times. This chain connects TRBV9 to TRBJ2-1; no reliable D call. Between the trimmed V and J ends, which lost 4 bases and 6 bases, there was a span of 14 bases. Germline-derived CDR1 and CDR2 are SGDLS and YYNGEE. This CDR3 has 14 amino acids. The CDR3 reads CASSPPEATNEQFF. CDR3 nucleotide sequence: TGTGCCAGCAGCCCCCCCGAGGCCACCAATGAGCAGTTCTTC.

This clonotype has a handful of counts. DNA of the CDR3: TGTGCCAGCAGTTACAGGGCTCTGTTTGAAGCTTTCTTT. Protein: CASSYRALFEAFF. This rearrangement joins TRBV6-5 to TRBJ1-1; no clear D. Trimming cost V 2 bases and J 7 bases, with 11 bases left between them. Germline CDR1 is MNHEY and CDR2 is SVGAGI. The CDR3 covers 13 residues.

The sample holds a few counts of this clonotype. The CDR3 sequence: CASSLALASTDTQYF. CDR3 bases: TGTGCCAGCAGCTTGGCGTTGGCTAGCACAGATACGCAGTATTTT. This sequence joins TRBV5-5 and TRBJ2-3, with D unresolved. CDR1 is SGHKS, CDR2 YYEKEE, per germline (reference sequence). Trimming left V 0 bases short and J 0 bases short, with 8 bases between. CDR3 length equals 15 residues.

In this sample, this clonotype turned up a few times. The chain is built from TRBV7-6 and TRBJ2-5; D is possibly TRBD1 (6 bases). Germline CDR1 is SGHVS and CDR2 is FNYEAQ. V was shortened by 5 bases and J by 2 bases, with 27 bases between the two germline ends. CDR3 length: 19 amino acids. CDR3 in DNA: TGTGCCAGCAGCCAATTGACGAAGGAAGGACAGTCATTACAAGAGACCCAGTACTTC. Amino acid sequence: CASSQLTKEGQSLQETQYF.

This clonotype was recorded once. This chain connects TRBV21-1 to TRBJ2-1; the DNA was not used to check the table's D call, TRBD1. TRBV21-1 is a known pseudogene. This CDR3 comprises 16 residues. Here the CDR3 reads CASSKELGPSYNEQFF. For the CDR3, the DNA is TGTGCCAGCAGCAAAGAGCTGGGGCCCTCCTACAATGAGCAGTTCTTC.

This clonotype was picked up many times. The gene calls are TRBV12-3 or TRBV12-4 and TRBJ2-1, with a weak D call TRBD1 (5 bases). The CDR3 spans 14 residues. The V end was cut by 6 bases, the J end by 4 bases, with 13 bases between. The CDR3 is CASSYGHEYNEQFF. The CDR3 DNA follows: TGTGCCAGCAGCTATGGACACGAGTACAATGAGCAGTTCTTC.

The chain couples TRBV5-6 to TRBJ1-6, with D possibly being TRBD1 (5 bases). Germline assignment: CDR1 SGHDT and CDR2 YYEEEE. CDR3 length: 12 amino acids. V lost 3 bases, J lost 13 bases, and 11 bases lay in between. CDR3 in DNA: TGTGCCAGCAGCTCCCCAGGGAACCCCCTCCACTTT. Encoded protein: CASSSPGNPLHF. The variable domain in full, with the rest retrieved from reference TRBV5-6 and TRBJ1-6, is DAGVTQSPTHLIKTRGQQVTLRCSPKSGHDTVSWYQQALGQGPQFIFQYYEEEERQRGNFPDRFSGHQFPNYSSELNVNALLLGDSALYLCASSSPGNPLHFGNGTRLTVT.

This chain joins TRBV19 and TRBJ2-1; 9 positions match TRBD2. Trimming took 2 bases from V and 7 from J; bases not matched to a gene: 0. CDR1 LNHDA and CDR2 SQIVND come from the germline V gene (reference sequence). CDR3 length: 13 amino acids. DNA for the CDR3: TGTGCCAGTAGTATACTAGCGGGAAATGAGCAGTTCTTC. Translation gives CASSILAGNEQFF.

This clonotype was found a few times. V is TRBV4-1 and J is TRBJ2-3; possible D gene TRBD2, 5 bases. The CDR3 extends over 15 amino acids. Germline V lookup: CDR1 MGHRA, CDR2 YSYEKL. Trimming removed 0 bases from V and 5 bases from J, with 12 bases in between. CDR3 region: CASSQDTFAGDTQYF. The CDR3 DNA is TGCGCCAGCAGCCAAGATACTTTTGCGGGAGATACGCAGTATTTT.

This clonotype was observed at least ten times. The V and J genes are TRBV7-9 and TRBJ2-7; D tentatively reads TRBD1 or TRBD2 (5 bases each). Trimming took 6 bases from V and 4 from J, leaving 13 bases between them. Germline CDR1 SEHNR, CDR2 FQNEAQ (reference sequence). The CDR3 loop spans 13 amino acids. The CDR3 sequence is CASSSRDGYEQYF. CDR3 bases: TGTGCCAGCAGTTCCCGGGACGGATACGAGCAGTACTTC.

This clonotype was found many times. This sequence joins TRBV20-1 and TRBJ2-1; 11 bases are shared with TRBD2. J gave up 3 bases and V 0 bases, and 1 base lay outside the gene matches. CDR3 length: 15 amino acids. Germline-derived CDR1 and CDR2 are DFQATT and SNEGSKA (reference sequence). The CDR3 protein is CSARDGTSGYNEQFF. CDR3 bases: TGCAGTGCTAGAGATGGGACTAGCGGCTACAATGAGCAGTTCTTC.

The J gene is TRBJ1-1, the V gene TRBV12-3 or TRBV12-4; a possible D gene is TRBD1 (5 bases). This CDR3 has 11 residues. Trimming took off 6 bases at V and 7 bases at J, with 9 bases between the two ends. The CDR3 sequence: CASRQGGEAFF. Here the CDR3 DNA reads TGTGCCAGCAGGCAGGGCGGTGAAGCTTTCTTT.

This clonotype was seen many times. The V gene is TRBV12-3 or TRBV12-4, the J gene TRBJ1-2; no clear D gene. V lost 5 bases, J lost 2 bases, and 12 bases lay in between. There are 14 residues in the CDR3. CDR3 region: CASSPDKLNYGYTF. Written as DNA, the CDR3 is TGTGCCAGCAGTCCTGACAAGCTAAACTATGGCTACACCTTC.

The chain employs TRBV25-1 and TRBJ2-1, with 7 bases identical to TRBD2. Germline CDR1 reads MGHDK; CDR2 reads SYGVNS. The CDR3 runs 15 residues. Trimming took 4 bases from V and 8 from J; bases not matched to a gene: 11. CDR3 in amino acids: CASSGTRGSVDEQFF. In DNA, the CDR3 is TGTGCCAGCAGTGGGACTAGGGGTTCCGTCGATGAGCAGTTCTTC.

This clonotype was recorded a few times. This chain joins TRBV20-1 and TRBJ2-7, with unresolved D. Germline CDR1 reads DFQATT; CDR2 reads SNEGSKA (reference sequence). This CDR3 has 13 amino acids. V was shortened by 2 bases and J by 2 bases, with 10 bases between the two germline ends. CDR3 nucleotides: TGCAGTGCTAGATTCATGGGTACCTACGAGCAGTACTTC. Translating gives CSARFMGTYEQYF.

This rearrangement joins TRBV6-5 to TRBJ2-7, with D perhaps TRBD1 (6 bases). The CDR3 is 12 residues long. Per germline, CDR1 MNHEY and CDR2 SVGAGI. V shed 5 bases and J shed 3 bases, with 8 bases lying between them. The CDR3 DNA reads as TGTGCCAGCAGTCGGGACAACTACGAGCAGTACTTC. Translation: CASSRDNYEQYF.

This chain uses TRBV9 with TRBJ2-3; D not certain. CDR1 SGDLS and CDR2 YYNGEE come from the germline V gene. The V gene lost 0 bases and the J gene lost 4 bases, with 6 bases spanning the gap. The CDR3 spans 13 residues. The CDR3 region has the DNA TGTGCCAGCAGCGTAGTGGGTTCAGATACGCAGTATTTT. As protein: CASSVVGSDTQYF.

This chain uses TRBV30 with TRBJ2-1, with D possibly TRBD2 on 5 matching bases. V lost 3 bases and J lost 8, with 11 bases in between. The CDR3 runs to 12 residues. The germline V gene encodes CDR1 GTSNPN and CDR2 SVGIG (reference sequence). The CDR3 is CAWSLSADEQFF. The CDR3 DNA reads as TGTGCCTGGAGCCTTTCAGCGGATGAGCAGTTCTTC.

V is TRBV12-3 or TRBV12-4 and J is TRBJ2-1; 7 nucleotides match TRBD1. V dropped 3 bases and J dropped 8; count of bases not matched to a gene: 4. This CDR3 is built from 13 residues. CDR3 sequence (DNA): TGTGCCAGCAGTTTCTACAGGGGCTATGAGCAGTTCTTC. The encoded protein is CASSFYRGYEQFF.